A selection of T cell receptor beta chains follows, all from one sample in a study of T cells in tuberculosis. The data were produced by immunoSEQ multiplex PCR, yet TCRdb's version contains in-frame clones alone and is incomplete. The sample lists approximately 59,000 clones; approximately 80% were seen once. The sequencing input was CD1b-GMM tetramer-negative cells sorted from PBMCs. These receptors all stem from an adult woman with latent tuberculosis. Both conserved end residues are part of each CDR3. The D gene is left open where the match is weak. Clone size, where shown, is once, few, many, or a class for clones that have expanded.

cdr3_aa cdr3_nt d_call v_call clone_size j_call
CASSYFRGAYYNSPLHF TGTGCCAGCAGCTACTTCAGGGGCGCATACTATAATTCACCCCTCCACTTT NA TRBV11-2 NA TRBJ1-6
CASSFRRGRSYEQYF TGTGCCAGCAGTTTCCGACGGGGGAGAAGCTACGAGCAGTACTTC NA TRBV28 NA TRBJ2-7
CASGTGGSYEQYF TGTGCCAGCGGCACAGGGGGCTCCTACGAGCAGTACTTC TRBD1 TRBV14 NA TRBJ2-7
CASSIERSSGNTIYF TGTGCCAGTAGTATCGAAAGGAGCTCTGGAAACACCATATATTTT NA TRBV19 once TRBJ1-3
CASSLVPPASGRPSYEQYF TGTGCCAGCAGCTTAGTGCCCCCGGCTAGCGGGAGGCCCTCCTACGAGCAGTACTTC TRBD2 TRBV7-2 NA TRBJ2-7
CATSLVTGANYGYTF TGTGCCACCTCTTTGGTGACAGGGGCTAACTATGGCTACACCTTC TRBD1 TRBV15 few TRBJ1-2
CASSALGRAASTDTQYF TGTGCCAGCAGTGCTTTAGGGCGAGCGGCTAGCACAGATACGCAGTATTTT NA TRBV6-1 NA TRBJ2-3
CASIIGGQAGYTF TGTGCCAGCATCATAGGAGGGCAGGCGGGCTACACCTTC NA TRBV2 NA TRBJ1-2
CASSPPFGAGGPDTQYF TGTGCCAGCAGCCCCCCGTTTGGAGCGGGGGGGCCAGATACGCAGTATTTT TRBD2 TRBV5-4 NA TRBJ2-3
CASSLTSGRAYEQYF TGTGCCAGCAGCTTAACTAGCGGGAGGGCCTACGAGCAGTACTTC TRBD2 TRBV7-6 NA TRBJ2-7
CASRRQGSNQPQHF TGTGCCAGCAGAAGACAGGGGAGCAATCAGCCCCAGCATTTT TRBD1 TRBV6-5 NA TRBJ1-5
CASSLVRQGHGYTF TGTGCCAGCAGCTTAGTCCGACAGGGCCATGGCTACACCTTC TRBD1 TRBV11-2 NA TRBJ1-2
CASSPPGLANPEQYF TGTGCCAGCTCACCACCGGGACTAGCGAACCCCGAGCAGTACTTC TRBD2 TRBV18 NA TRBJ2-7
CSVSASGQGAQETQYF TGCAGCGTTTCCGCCTCGGGACAGGGAGCACAAGAGACCCAGTACTTC TRBD1 TRBV29-1 NA TRBJ2-5
CASSIAQGAKRNEQYF TGTGCCAGCAGCATCGCACAGGGGGCCAAGAGGAACGAGCAGTACTTC TRBD1 TRBV11-3 NA TRBJ2-7
CASSQFYSGPLTDTQYF TGTGCCAGCAGCCAGTTTTATAGCGGTCCCCTCACAGATACGCAGTATTTT NA TRBV14 NA TRBJ2-3
CASIGTGGGQPQHF TGTGCCAGCATCGGGACAGGGGGCGGGCAGCCCCAGCATTTT TRBD1 TRBV6-5 NA TRBJ1-5
CASSLDIERSGIAYEQYF TGCGCCAGCAGCTTGGATATTGAAAGGAGCGGGATCGCCTACGAGCAGTACTTC TRBD2 TRBV5-1 NA TRBJ2-7
CASSPRSRLLGELFF TGTGCCAGCTCACCACGCTCTAGGCTCCTGGGGGAGCTGTTTTTT NA TRBV18 NA TRBJ2-2
CAISESGTIDTQYF TGTGCCATCAGTGAGTCGGGTACTATAGATACGCAGTATTTT NA TRBV10-3 NA TRBJ2-3
CASRPGQGNEKLFF TGTGCCAGCAGGCCGGGACAGGGAAATGAAAAACTGTTTTTT TRBD1 TRBV7-9 NA TRBJ1-4
CASSLGGGSYEQYF TGCGCCAGCTCACTGGGGGGAGGGTCCTACGAGCAGTACTTC TRBD2 TRBV5-1 few TRBJ2-7
CASRQGANEQYF TGTGCCAGCAGGCAGGGGGCGAACGAGCAGTACTTC TRBD1 TRBV6-6 NA TRBJ2-7
CASSQIEGGGNQPQHF TGCGCCAGCAGCCAGATCGAAGGGGGTGGCAATCAGCCCCAGCATTTT NA TRBV4-1 NA TRBJ1-5
CASSQDSGSNTEAFF TGTGCCAGCAGCCAAGATTCAGGATCGAACACTGAAGCTTTCTTT NA TRBV4-2 NA TRBJ1-1
CASSIVLAGGLGGYNEQFF TGTGCCAGTAGTATAGTCCTAGCGGGAGGCCTAGGGGGATACAATGAGCAGTTCTTC TRBD2 TRBV19 NA TRBJ2-1
CASSISTSNYGYTF TGTGCCAGCAGCATCTCGACAAGTAACTATGGCTACACCTTC NA TRBV11-3 once TRBJ1-2
CAGSRTPNQPQHF TGTGCCGGCTCTCGGACACCGAATCAGCCCCAGCATTTT NA TRBV19 NA TRBJ1-5
CASSFFYSSKDRLNQPQHF TGTGCCAGCAGTTTTTTCTACTCATCCAAGGACAGGCTCAATCAGCCCCAGCATTTT TRBD1 TRBV28 NA TRBJ1-5
CASSQTTGSTDTQYF TGTGCCAGCAGCCAAACGACAGGGAGCACAGATACGCAGTATTTT TRBD1 TRBV5-4 once TRBJ2-3
CASSPRLAGGPNEQFF TGTGCCAGCAGCCCCCGACTAGCGGGGGGTCCCAATGAGCAGTTCTTC TRBD2 TRBV11-3 NA TRBJ2-1
CASTAGVSSGNTIYF TGTGCCAGCACCGCCGGGGTGAGCTCTGGAAACACCATATATTTT NA TRBV28 NA TRBJ1-3
CATLLVEARENIQYF TGTGCCACCCTCTTAGTCGAAGCGAGGGAAAACATTCAGTACTTC NA TRBV19 NA TRBJ2-4
CASSPPFRLAVYNEQFF TGTGCCAGCAGCCCCCCCTTTAGACTAGCGGTTTACAATGAGCAGTTCTTC TRBD2 TRBV7-9 NA TRBJ2-1
CASFRGAGGSGELFF TGTGCCAGCTTTCGGGGGGCAGGGGGCTCTGGGGAGCTGTTTTTT NA TRBV28 NA TRBJ2-2
CASSLRSRQIYEQYF TGTGCCAGCAGCCTAAGATCGAGACAGATCTACGAGCAGTACTTC NA TRBV14 NA TRBJ2-7
CAISREGQGNVEQYF TGTGCCATCAGTCGGGAGGGACAGGGGAATGTGGAGCAGTACTTC TRBD1 TRBV10-3 NA TRBJ2-7
CASSPLFPPGGQYGYTF TGTGCCAGCAGCCCCCTGTTTCCCCCGGGCGGGCAGTATGGCTACACCTTC NA TRBV11-2 NA TRBJ1-2
CASSPLRQPTGELFF TGTGCCAGCAGCCCTCTAAGACAGCCGACCGGGGAGCTGTTTTTT NA TRBV7-3 once TRBJ2-2
CASSPDTYYGYTF TGTGCCAGCAGCCCCGACACCTATTATGGCTACACCTTC NA TRBV7-2 NA TRBJ1-2
CASRVAGEAGELFF TGCGCCAGCAGGGTAGCGGGAGAAGCCGGGGAGCTGTTTTTT TRBD2 TRBV10-2 once TRBJ2-2
CASSQAGGGYEQYF TGCGCCAGCAGCCAAGCGGGGGGAGGATACGAGCAGTACTTC TRBD2 TRBV4-1 NA TRBJ2-7